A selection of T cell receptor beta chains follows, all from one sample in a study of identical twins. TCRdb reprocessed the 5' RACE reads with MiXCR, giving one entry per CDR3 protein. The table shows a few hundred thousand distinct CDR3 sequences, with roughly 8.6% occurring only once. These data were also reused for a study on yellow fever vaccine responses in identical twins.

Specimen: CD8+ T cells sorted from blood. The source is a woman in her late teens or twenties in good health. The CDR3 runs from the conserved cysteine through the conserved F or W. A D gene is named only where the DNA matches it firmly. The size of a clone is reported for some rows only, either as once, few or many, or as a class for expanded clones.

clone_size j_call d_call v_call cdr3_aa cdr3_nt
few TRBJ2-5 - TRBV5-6 CASSLLENQETQYF TGTGCCAGCAGCTTGTTGGAGAATCAAGAGACCCAGTACTTC
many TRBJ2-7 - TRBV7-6 CASSLERTYEQYF TGTGCCAGCAGCTTAGAACGGACCTACGAGCAGTACTTC
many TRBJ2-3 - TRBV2 CASSENPPGVVTDTQYF TGTGCCAGCAGTGAAAACCCTCCTGGGGTCGTCACAGATACGCAGTATTTT
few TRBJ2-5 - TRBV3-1 CASSQGDFETQYF TGTGCCAGCAGCCAAGGGGACTTTGAGACCCAGTACTTC
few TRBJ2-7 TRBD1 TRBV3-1 CASSHGTGRFF TGTGCCAGCAGCCACGGGACAGGTCGTTTCTTC
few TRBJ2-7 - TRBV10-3 CASGFTYSYEQYF TGTGCCTCCGGATTTACCTACTCCTACGAGCAGTACTTC
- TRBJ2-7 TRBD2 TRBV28 CASSLAGGKQYF TGTGCCAGCAGTTTAGCGGGGGGCAAGCAGTACTTC
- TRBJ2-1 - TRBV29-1 CSVGQGPPINEQFF TGCAGCGTTGGTCAGGGGCCGCCGATCAATGAGCAGTTCTTC
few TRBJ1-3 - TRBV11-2 CASSQLGQFSGNTIYF TGTGCCAGCAGCCAACTTGGACAGTTCTCTGGAAACACCATATATTTT
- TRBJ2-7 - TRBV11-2 CASSFPGASYEQYF TGTGCCAGCAGCTTTCCAGGAGCTTCCTACGAGCAGTACTTC
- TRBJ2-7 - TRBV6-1 CASGIAVTYEQYF TGTGCCAGCGGGATAGCGGTTACCTACGAGCAGTACTTC
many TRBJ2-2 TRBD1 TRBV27 CASRSLLQGARELFF TGTGCCAGCAGATCTCTACTACAGGGGGCCCGGGAGCTGTTTTTT
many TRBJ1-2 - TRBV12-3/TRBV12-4 CASSFFRGSLYGYTF TGTGCCAGCAGTTTCTTTCGGGGCTCCCTCTATGGCTACACCTTC
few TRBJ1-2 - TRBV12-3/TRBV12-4 CASSLVSGWGYTF TGTGCCAGCAGTTTAGTCTCGGGGTGGGGCTACACCTTC
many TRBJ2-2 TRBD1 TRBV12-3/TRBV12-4 CASSLDWTGVNTGELFF TGTGCCAGCAGTTTGGATTGGACAGGGGTTAACACCGGGGAGCTGTTTTTT
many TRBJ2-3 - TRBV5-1 CASSLGRTGFVDSTDTQYF TGCGCCAGCAGCTTGGGACGGACGGGGTTTGTGGATAGCACAGATACGCAGTATTTT
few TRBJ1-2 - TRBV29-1 CSVEAGIYGYTF TGCAGCGTTGAAGCAGGGATCTATGGCTACACCTTC
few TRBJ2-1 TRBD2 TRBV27 CASSTGGGYNEQFF TGTGCCAGCTCCACCGGGGGGGGCTACAATGAGCAGTTCTTC
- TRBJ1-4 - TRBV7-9 CASSPARVNEKLFF TGTGCCAGCAGCCCTGCAAGGGTTAATGAAAAACTGTTTTTT
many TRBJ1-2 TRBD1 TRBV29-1 CSAVTLGTGYGYTF TGCAGCGCCGTAACTCTGGGGACAGGCTATGGCTACACCTTC
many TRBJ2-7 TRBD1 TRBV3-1 CASSQTGTGEYEQYF TGTGCCAGCAGCCAAACCGGGACAGGGGAGTACGAGCAGTACTTC
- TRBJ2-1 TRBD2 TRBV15 CATSTATSGYNEQFF TGTGCCACCAGCACCGCGACTAGCGGTTACAATGAGCAGTTCTTC
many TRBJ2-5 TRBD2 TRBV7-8 CASSLPSLSGGPKETQYF TGTGCCAGCAGCTTACCCTCCCTTAGCGGGGGGCCCAAAGAGACCCAGTACTTC
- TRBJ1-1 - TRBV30 CAWSGSGANTEAFF TGTGCCTGGAGTGGGTCCGGCGCGAACACTGAAGCTTTCTTT
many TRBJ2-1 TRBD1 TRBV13 CASSFGTGSYNEQFF TGTGCCAGCAGCTTCGGGACAGGGTCCTACAATGAGCAGTTCTTC
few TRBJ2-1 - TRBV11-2 CASSRTGLSGSYNEQFF TGTGCCAGCAGCCGAACGGGACTGTCTGGCTCCTACAATGAGCAGTTCTTC
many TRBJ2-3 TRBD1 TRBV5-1 CASSLRDRGDTQYF TGCGCCAGCAGCCTCCGGGACAGGGGAGATACGCAGTATTTT
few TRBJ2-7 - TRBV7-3 CASGLGGAYEQYF TGTGCCAGCGGGTTAGGGGGAGCCTACGAGCAGTACTTC
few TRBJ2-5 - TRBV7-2 CASSKSGGETQYF TGTGCCAGCAGCAAATCCGGGGGAGAGACCCAGTACTTC
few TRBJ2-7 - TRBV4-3 CASSQPGDRVYEQYF TGCGCCAGCAGCCAGCCGGGTGATAGGGTCTACGAGCAGTACTTC
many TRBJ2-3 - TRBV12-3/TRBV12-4 CASSFIPTRVATDTQYF TGTGCCAGCAGTTTTATCCCCACTAGGGTGGCCACAGATACGCAGTATTTT